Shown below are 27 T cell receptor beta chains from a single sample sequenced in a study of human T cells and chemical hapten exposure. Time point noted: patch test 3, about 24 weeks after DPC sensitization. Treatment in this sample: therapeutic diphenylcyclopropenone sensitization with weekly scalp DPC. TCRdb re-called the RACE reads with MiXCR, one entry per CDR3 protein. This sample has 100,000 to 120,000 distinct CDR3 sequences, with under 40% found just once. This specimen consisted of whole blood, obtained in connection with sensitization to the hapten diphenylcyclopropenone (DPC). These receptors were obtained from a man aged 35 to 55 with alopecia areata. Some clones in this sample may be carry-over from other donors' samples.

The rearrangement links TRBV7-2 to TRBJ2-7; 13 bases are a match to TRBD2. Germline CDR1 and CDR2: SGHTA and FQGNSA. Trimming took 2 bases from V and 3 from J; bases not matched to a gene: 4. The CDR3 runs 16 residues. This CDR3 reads CASSLWTSGGIYEQYF. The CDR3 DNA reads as TGTGCCAGCAGCTTATGGACTAGCGGGGGCATCTACGAGCAGTACTTC.

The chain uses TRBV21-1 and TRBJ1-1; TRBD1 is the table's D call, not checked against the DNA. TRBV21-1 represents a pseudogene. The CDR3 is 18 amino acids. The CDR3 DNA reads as TGTGCCAGCAGCAAAAGTTCCCCTATGGTCTGGGGGAACACTGAAGCTTTCTTT. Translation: CASSKSSPMVWGNTEAFF.

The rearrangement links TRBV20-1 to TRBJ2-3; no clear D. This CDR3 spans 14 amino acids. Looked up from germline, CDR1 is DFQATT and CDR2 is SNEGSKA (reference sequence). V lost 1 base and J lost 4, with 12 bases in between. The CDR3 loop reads CSARGPERADTQYF. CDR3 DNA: TGCAGTGCTAGAGGTCCCGAAAGAGCAGATACGCAGTATTTT.

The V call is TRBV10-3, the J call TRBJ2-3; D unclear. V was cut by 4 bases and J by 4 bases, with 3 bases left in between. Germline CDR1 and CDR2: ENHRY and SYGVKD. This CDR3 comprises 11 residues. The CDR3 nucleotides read TGTGCCATCAGTGCTTCAGATACGCAGTATTTT. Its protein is CAISASDTQYF.

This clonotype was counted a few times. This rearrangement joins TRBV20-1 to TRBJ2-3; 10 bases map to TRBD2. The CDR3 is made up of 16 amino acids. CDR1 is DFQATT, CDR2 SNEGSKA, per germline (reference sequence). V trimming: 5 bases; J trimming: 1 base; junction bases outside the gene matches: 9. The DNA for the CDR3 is TGCAGTGCTCTCTTTATTCTAGCGGGAGGCACAGATACGCAGTATTTT. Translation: CSALFILAGGTDTQYF.

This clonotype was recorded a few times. CDR3 DNA: TGCAGCGTTTTGAATCCTGGTGCAGAGACCCAGTACTTC. Its translation is CSVLNPGAETQYF. The genes are TRBV29-1 and TRBJ2-5; no clear D. The CDR3 sequence is 13 residues long. Germline CDR1 is SQVTM and CDR2 is ANQGSEA. V was clipped by 5 bases and J by 4 bases, with 14 bases between them.

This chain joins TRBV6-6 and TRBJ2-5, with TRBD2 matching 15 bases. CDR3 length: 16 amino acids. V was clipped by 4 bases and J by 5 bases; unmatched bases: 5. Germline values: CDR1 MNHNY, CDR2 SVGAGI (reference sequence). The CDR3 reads CASSSPGTSGRETQYF. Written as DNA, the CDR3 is TGTGCCAGCAGTTCCCCCGGGACTAGCGGGAGGGAGACCCAGTACTTC.

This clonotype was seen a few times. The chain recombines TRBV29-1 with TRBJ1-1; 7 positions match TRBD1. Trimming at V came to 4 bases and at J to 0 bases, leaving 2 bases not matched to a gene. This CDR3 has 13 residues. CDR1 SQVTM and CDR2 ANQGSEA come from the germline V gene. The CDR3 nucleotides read TGCAGCGTTGCGGGACAGTTGAACACTGAAGCTTTCTTT. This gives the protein CSVAGQLNTEAFF.

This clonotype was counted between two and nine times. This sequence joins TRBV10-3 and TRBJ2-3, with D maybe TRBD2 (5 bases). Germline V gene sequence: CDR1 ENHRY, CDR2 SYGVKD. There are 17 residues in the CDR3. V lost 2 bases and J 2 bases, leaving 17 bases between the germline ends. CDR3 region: CAISEKGSGYLTDTQYF. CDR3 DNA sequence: TGTGCCATCAGTGAGAAGGGCAGCGGTTACCTCACAGATACGCAGTATTTT.

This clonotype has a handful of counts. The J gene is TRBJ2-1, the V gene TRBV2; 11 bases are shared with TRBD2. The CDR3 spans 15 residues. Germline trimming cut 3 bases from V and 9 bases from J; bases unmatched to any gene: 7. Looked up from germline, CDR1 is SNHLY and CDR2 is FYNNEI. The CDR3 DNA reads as TGTGCCAGCAGTGATTATAGCGGGAGGGCCACTGAGCAGTTCTTC. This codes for CASSDYSGRATEQFF.

CDR3 region: CASIGRRFSNQPQHF. The CDR3 bases are TGTGCCAGCATTGGACGACGGTTTAGCAATCAGCCCCAGCATTTT. The genes are TRBV6-2 or TRBV6-3 and TRBJ1-5; D is unclear. This CDR3 has 15 amino acids. Germline-derived CDR1 and CDR2 are MNHEY and SVGEGT. The V end was cut by 7 bases, the J end by 0 bases, with 13 bases between.

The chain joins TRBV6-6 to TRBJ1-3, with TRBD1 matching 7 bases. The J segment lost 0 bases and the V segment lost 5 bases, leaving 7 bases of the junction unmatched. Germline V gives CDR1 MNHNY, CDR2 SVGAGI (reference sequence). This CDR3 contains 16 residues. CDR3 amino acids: CASSDRDSNSGNTIYF. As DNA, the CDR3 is TGTGCCAGCAGTGACAGGGATTCAAACTCTGGAAACACCATATATTTT.

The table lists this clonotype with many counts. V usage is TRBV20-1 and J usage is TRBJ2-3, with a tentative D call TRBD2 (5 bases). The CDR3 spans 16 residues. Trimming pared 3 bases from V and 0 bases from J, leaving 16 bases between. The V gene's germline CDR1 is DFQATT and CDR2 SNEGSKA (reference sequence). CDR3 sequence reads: CSASSDFGLSTDTQYF. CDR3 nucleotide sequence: TGCAGTGCTAGTTCCGACTTCGGACTCAGCACAGATACGCAGTATTTT.

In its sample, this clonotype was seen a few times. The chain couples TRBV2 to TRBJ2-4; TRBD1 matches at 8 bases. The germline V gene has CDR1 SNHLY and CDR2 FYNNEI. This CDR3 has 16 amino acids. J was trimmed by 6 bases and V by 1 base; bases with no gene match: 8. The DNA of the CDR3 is TGTGCCAGCAGTGAAGGGGGCAGGGGGCTTGGAAACATTCAGTACTTC. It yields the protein CASSEGGRGLGNIQYF.

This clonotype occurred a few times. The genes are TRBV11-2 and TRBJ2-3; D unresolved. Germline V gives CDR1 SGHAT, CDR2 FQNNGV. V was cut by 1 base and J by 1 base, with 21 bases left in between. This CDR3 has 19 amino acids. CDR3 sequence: CASSLVRFRSPKGTDTQYF. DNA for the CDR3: TGTGCCAGCAGCTTAGTTCGTTTTCGGAGCCCTAAGGGCACAGATACGCAGTATTTT.

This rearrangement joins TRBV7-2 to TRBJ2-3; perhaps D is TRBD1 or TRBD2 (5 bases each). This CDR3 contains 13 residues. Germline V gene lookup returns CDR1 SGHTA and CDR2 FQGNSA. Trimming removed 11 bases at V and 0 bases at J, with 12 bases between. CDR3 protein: CAGSRDSTDTQYF. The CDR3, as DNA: TGTGCCGGATCCCGGGACAGCACAGATACGCAGTATTTT. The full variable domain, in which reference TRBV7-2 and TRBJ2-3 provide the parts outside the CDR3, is GAGVSQSPSNKVTEKGKDVELRCDPISGHTALYWYRQSLGQGLEFLIYFQGNSAPDKSGLPSDRFSAERTGGSVSTLTIQRTQQEDSAVYLCAGSRDSTDTQYFGPGTRLTVL.

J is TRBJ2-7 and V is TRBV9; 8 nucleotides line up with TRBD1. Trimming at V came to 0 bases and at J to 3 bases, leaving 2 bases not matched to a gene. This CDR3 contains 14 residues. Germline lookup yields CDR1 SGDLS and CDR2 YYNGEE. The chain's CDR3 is CASSVATGGYEQYF. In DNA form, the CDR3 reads TGTGCCAGCAGCGTAGCTACAGGGGGCTACGAGCAGTACTTC.

CDR3 bases: TGCAGCGTTGCCCAAGGGGGCCAAGAGACCCAGTACTTC. It translates to CSVAQGGQETQYF. The chain recombines TRBV29-1 with TRBJ2-5; possibly TRBD1 for D (6 bases). V gave up 4 bases and J gave up 1 base, with 10 bases separating them. CDR1 SQVTM and CDR2 ANQGSEA come from the germline V gene. The CDR3 totals 13 residues.

This CDR3 reads CASSVSGGKAGELFF. The CDR3 coding sequence is TGCGCCAGCAGCGTATCAGGGGGCAAGGCCGGGGAGCTGTTTTTT. The chain joins TRBV4-3 to TRBJ2-2; 8 bases fit TRBD1. In germline, CDR1 is LGHNA, CDR2 YSLEER. The CDR3 is 15 residues long. J lost 6 bases, V lost 5 bases, and 8 bases had no gene match.

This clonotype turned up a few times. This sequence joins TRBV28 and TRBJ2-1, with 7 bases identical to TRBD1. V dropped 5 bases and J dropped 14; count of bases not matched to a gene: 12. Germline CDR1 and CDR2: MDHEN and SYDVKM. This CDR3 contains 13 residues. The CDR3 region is CASSQPQGPSKFF. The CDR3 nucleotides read TGTGCCAGCAGTCAGCCACAGGGGCCTTCAAAGTTCTTC.

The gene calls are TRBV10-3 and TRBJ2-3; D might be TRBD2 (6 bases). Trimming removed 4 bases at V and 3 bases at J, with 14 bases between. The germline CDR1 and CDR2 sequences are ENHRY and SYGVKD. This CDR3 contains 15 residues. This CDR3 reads CAISVTGERTDTQYF. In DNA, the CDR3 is TGTGCCATCAGTGTGACGGGAGAGAGGACAGATACGCAGTATTTT.

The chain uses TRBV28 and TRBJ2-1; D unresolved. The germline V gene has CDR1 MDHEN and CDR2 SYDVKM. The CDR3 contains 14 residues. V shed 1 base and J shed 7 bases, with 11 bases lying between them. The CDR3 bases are TGTGCCAGCAGTTTATCTTTAGTAGTGAATGAGCAGTTCTTC. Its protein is CASSLSLVVNEQFF.

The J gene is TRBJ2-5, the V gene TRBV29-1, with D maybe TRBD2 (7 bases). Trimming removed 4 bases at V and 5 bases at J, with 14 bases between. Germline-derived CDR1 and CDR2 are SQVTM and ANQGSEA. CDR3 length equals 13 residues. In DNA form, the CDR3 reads TGCAGCGTTGGCCGGGGGGCCACGGAGACCCAGTACTTC. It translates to CSVGRGATETQYF.

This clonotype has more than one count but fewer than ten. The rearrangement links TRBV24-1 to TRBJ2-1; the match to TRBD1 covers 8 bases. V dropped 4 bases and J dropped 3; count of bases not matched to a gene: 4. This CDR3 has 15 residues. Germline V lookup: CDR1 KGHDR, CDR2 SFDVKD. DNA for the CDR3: TGTGCCACCAGTGACCCGACAGGGGACTACAATGAGCAGTTCTTC. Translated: CATSDPTGDYNEQFF.

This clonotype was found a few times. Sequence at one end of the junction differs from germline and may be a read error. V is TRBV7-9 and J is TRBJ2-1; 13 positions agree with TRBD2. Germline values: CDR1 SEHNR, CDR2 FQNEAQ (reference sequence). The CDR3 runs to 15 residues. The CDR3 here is CASSSSLWTSGSKVF. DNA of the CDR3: TGTGCCAGCAGCTCCTCCCTTTGGACTAGCGGGAGTAAAGTCTTC.

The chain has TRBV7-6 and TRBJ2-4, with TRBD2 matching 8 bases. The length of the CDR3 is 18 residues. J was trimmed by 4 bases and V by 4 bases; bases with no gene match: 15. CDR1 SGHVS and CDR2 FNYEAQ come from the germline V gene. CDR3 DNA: TGTGCCAGCAGCTCTTACCCCCCAAGCGGGGGAGATAAAAACATTCAGTACTTC. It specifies CASSSYPPSGGDKNIQYF. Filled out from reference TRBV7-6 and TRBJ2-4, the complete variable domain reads GAGVSQSPRYKVTKRGQDVALRCDPISGHVSLYWYRQALGQGPEFLTYFNYEAQQDKSGLPNDRFSAERPEGSISTLTIQRTEQRDSAMYRCASSSYPPSGGDKNIQYFGAGTRLSVL.

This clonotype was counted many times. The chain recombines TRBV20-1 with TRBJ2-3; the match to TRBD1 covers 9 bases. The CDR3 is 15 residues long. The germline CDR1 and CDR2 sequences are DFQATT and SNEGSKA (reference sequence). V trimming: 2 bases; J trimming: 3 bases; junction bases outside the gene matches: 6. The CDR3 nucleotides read TGCAGTGCTAGACCTGACAGGGGGACGACAGATACGCAGTATTTT. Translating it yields CSARPDRGTTDTQYF.